The present T cell receptor (beta chain) was sequenced within a study of cytomegalovirus exposure and HLA in healthy donors. Whole-study findings and limits: In vitro data verified a few CMV-associated chains as specific for CMV antigens. Many donors shared some public TCRs, even though most TCR sequences were rare. Subsequent analysis of the approximately 110 validation repertoires found a tendency for first-cohort TCR clusters to co-occur.

V lost 5 bases and J lost 5; bases outside the gene matches: 8. This CDR3 has 14 amino acids. The germline gives CDR1 ENHRY, CDR2 SYGVKD. Of note for this clone: The antigen is undetermined.

This table comes from immunoSEQ multiplex PCR, and its TCRdb copy is limited to in-frame clones, with some not included. In the table there are around 300,000 clones, 80% to 90% of which are singletons. The TCR sequence derives from a woman aged 18-35 years in good health and CMV-seronegative. The chain links TRBV10-3 to TRBJ2-7, with 8 bases identical to TRBD2. Specimen: PBMCs. The CDR3 sequence: CAISPAGGVHEQYF. CDR3 nucleotide sequence: TGTGCCATCAGTCCGGCGGGGGGTGTCCACGAGCAGTACTTC.